Below, 29 T cell receptor beta chains from the same sample are listed, as sequenced in a study of blood T cells in healthy people across ages. A second about 7 to 12 cycle PCR used barcoded and J-beta primers. TCRdb used MiXCR to reprocess the 5' RACE reads, holding one entry per CDR3 protein. The sample includes 800,000 or so distinct CDR3 sequences, about 42% of them seen just once. The sequenced material came from blood. These TCRs come from a man older than 75 in good health.

This chain joins TRBV29-1 and TRBJ2-7, with D unclear. Germline CDR1 and CDR2: SQVTM and ANQGSEA. The CDR3 runs 13 residues. V gave up 7 bases and J gave up 4 bases, with 17 bases separating them. CDR3 DNA sequence: TGCAGCGCCTCTAATCAGGCCGGTTACGAGCAGTACTTC. This gives the protein CSASNQAGYEQYF.

The chain couples TRBV20-1 to TRBJ2-3; the D gene is possibly TRBD2 (5 bases). V lost 0 bases and J 2 bases, leaving 15 bases between the germline ends. CDR1 and CDR2 (germline): DFQATT, SNEGSKA (reference sequence). This CDR3 region has 16 residues. CDR3 bases: TGCAGTGCTAGAGATCCTCGGGCGGGCTACACAGATACGCAGTATTTT. It specifies CSARDPRAGYTDTQYF.

The CDR3 bases are TGTGCCAGCACCAAAGTATCGGGGTCCAATGAGCAGTTCTTC. Amino acids: CASTKVSGSNEQFF. This sequence joins TRBV7-2 and TRBJ2-1, with a tentative D call TRBD2 (5 bases). The CDR3 has 14 amino acids. The germline V gene has CDR1 SGHTA and CDR2 FQGNSA. Trimming removed 7 bases at V and 6 bases at J, with 16 bases between.

This clonotype has a handful of counts. The J gene is TRBJ2-1, the V gene TRBV28, with a tentative D call TRBD1 (5 bases). There are 15 residues in the CDR3. From germline, CDR1 is MDHEN and CDR2 SYDVKM. Trimming took off 2 bases at V and 4 bases at J, with 12 bases between the two ends. For the CDR3, the DNA is TGTGCCAGCAGTTTAGAGCTGGACATTTACAATGAGCAGTTCTTC. The encoded protein is CASSLELDIYNEQFF.

V is TRBV20-1 and J is TRBJ2-3; D may be TRBD1 or TRBD2 (5 bases each). Deletions cut 2 bases from V and 4 bases from J, with 16 bases between. Germline V CDR1 and CDR2: DFQATT, SNEGSKA (reference sequence). The CDR3 is 15 residues long. CDR3 coding DNA: TGCAGTGCTAGACCCTCACCGGGACCCGCAGATACGCAGTATTTT. This codes for CSARPSPGPADTQYF.

The DNA for the CDR3 is TGTGCCAGCAGCTTATCATTCTATTACACAGATACGCAGTATTTT. Amino acids: CASSLSFYYTDTQYF. The genes are TRBV5-6 and TRBJ2-3; D uncertain. The length of the CDR3 is 15 residues. The ends were cut back, 2 bases at V and 2 bases at J, with 12 bases in the middle. Germline V gives CDR1 SGHDT, CDR2 YYEEEE.

This clonotype has at least ten counts. This CDR3 is CASSRDNSYEQYF. CDR3 sequence (DNA): TGCGCCAGCAGCAGAGACAACTCCTACGAGCAGTACTTC. The V gene is TRBV5-1, the J gene TRBJ2-7; no definite D call. The CDR3 has 13 residues. V was pared by 4 bases and J by 0 bases, with 8 bases between. Germline assignment: CDR1 SGHRS and CDR2 YFSETQ. The full variable domain, in which reference TRBV5-1 and TRBJ2-7 provide the parts outside the CDR3, is KAGVTQTPRYLIKTRGQQVTLSCSPISGHRSVSWYQQTPGQGLQFLFEYFSETQRNKGNFPGRFSGRQFSNSRSEMNVSTLELGDSALYLCASSRDNSYEQYFGPGTRLTVT.

This clonotype was counted many times. This chain uses TRBV6-5 with TRBJ1-2; D may be TRBD1 (5 bases). Trimming stripped 4 bases from V and 0 bases from J, with 18 bases between. CDR3 length: 17 amino acids. Germline V lookup: CDR1 MNHEY, CDR2 SVGAGI. CDR3 protein: CASSSNRDFRANYGYTF. The CDR3 DNA is TGTGCCAGCAGTTCCAACCGGGACTTTCGAGCTAACTATGGCTACACCTTC.

The chain links TRBV20-1 to TRBJ2-3; 9 nucleotides align to TRBD2. The CDR3 consists of 16 residues. Trimming took 2 bases from V and 3 from J; bases not matched to a gene: 9. The germline V gene has CDR1 DFQATT and CDR2 SNEGSKA (reference sequence). The CDR3 DNA reads TGCAGTGCTAGATCCCCGACTAGCGGAATTACAGATACGCAGTATTTT. It specifies CSARSPTSGITDTQYF.

The chain uses TRBV29-1 and TRBJ1-5, with D unclear. Deletions cut 6 bases from V and 5 bases from J, with 20 bases between. CDR1 SQVTM and CDR2 ANQGSEA come from the germline V gene. The CDR3 has 15 residues. CDR3 in amino acids: CSVSIGKGEDQPQHF. The CDR3, as DNA: TGCAGCGTGTCGATCGGGAAGGGAGAGGATCAGCCCCAGCATTTT.

This clonotype was seen at least ten times. This chain connects TRBV11-2 to TRBJ2-1, with D possibly being TRBD2 (5 bases). There are 15 residues in the CDR3. CDR1 and CDR2 from the germline V gene are SGHAT and FQNNGV. Trimming stripped 2 bases from V and 7 bases from J, with 15 bases between. The CDR3: CASSLIGIESNEQFF. Written as DNA, the CDR3 is TGTGCCAGCAGCTTAATCGGGATAGAATCTAATGAGCAGTTCTTC.

This clonotype turned up a few times. The chain links TRBV4-3 to TRBJ1-6; D is perhaps TRBD1 (5 bases). CDR1 is LGHNA, CDR2 YSLEER, per germline. This CDR3 comprises 15 residues. Trimming stripped 1 base from V and 7 bases from J, with 11 bases between. CDR3 nucleotides: TGCGCCAGCAGCCAAGCCCGGGGACCAAATTCACCCCTCCACTTT. This codes for CASSQARGPNSPLHF.

V gene TRBV20-1 combines with J gene TRBJ1-5, with 7 positions matching TRBD1. Trimming cost V 6 bases and J 2 bases; bases outside gene matches: 7. The V gene's germline CDR1 is DFQATT and CDR2 SNEGSKA (reference sequence). The CDR3 totals 14 residues. The CDR3 DNA reads as TGCAGTGCAACCAGGGGGAGGCGCAATCAGCCCCAGCATTTT. It is translated as CSATRGRRNQPQHF.

The chain combines TRBV10-3 with TRBJ1-2; D perhaps matches TRBD1 (5 bases). Trimming left V 3 bases short and J 8 bases short, with 22 bases between. CDR1 and CDR2 from the germline V gene are ENHRY and SYGVKD. The CDR3 sequence is 16 residues long. The CDR3 sequence is CAISDQETGGAGGYTF. The CDR3 coding sequence is TGTGCCATCAGTGACCAAGAAACAGGAGGGGCCGGCGGCTACACCTTC.

This clonotype has more than one count but fewer than ten. The V and J genes are TRBV20-1 and TRBJ2-1; 7 bases agree with TRBD2. Trimming at V came to 0 bases and at J to 2 bases, leaving 7 bases not matched to a gene. Germline CDR1 and CDR2: DFQATT and SNEGSKA (reference sequence). The length of the CDR3 is 16 residues. The CDR3 region is CSARDLTSVTYNEQFF. CDR3 nucleotide sequence: TGCAGTGCTAGAGATCTTACTAGCGTGACCTACAATGAGCAGTTCTTC.

The table lists this clonotype with a count of one. This chain links TRBV20-1 with TRBJ2-3; D is possibly TRBD1 (6 bases). V shed 8 bases and J shed 1 base, with 16 bases lying between them. The CDR3 extends over 14 amino acids. CDR1 is DFQATT, CDR2 SNEGSKA, per germline (reference sequence). The CDR3 here is CSTPHQGRTDTQYF. CDR3 in DNA: TGCAGTACTCCCCACCAGGGGCGCACAGATACGCAGTATTTT.

The V and J genes are TRBV6-6 and TRBJ1-1; 8 bases are a match to TRBD1. The CDR3 has 13 amino acids. The germline gives CDR1 MNHNY, CDR2 SVGAGI (reference sequence). The V and J ends lost 9 bases and 1 base, in that order; junction bases with no gene match: 4. CDR3 residues: CASIQGGNTEAFF. CDR3 nucleotides: TGTGCCAGTATACAGGGGGGGAACACTGAAGCTTTCTTT.

J is TRBJ2-1 and V is TRBV11-1; 11 positions agree with TRBD1. CDR1 is SGHAT, CDR2 FQDESV, per germline (reference sequence). CDR3 size: 16 residues. Germline trimming cut 5 bases from V and 2 bases from J; bases unmatched to any gene: 5. CDR3 sequence reads: CASSPTGQGAYNEQFF. In nucleotides, the CDR3 is TGTGCCAGCAGCCCGACGGGACAGGGGGCCTACAATGAGCAGTTCTTC.

This clonotype was observed many times. The rearrangement links TRBV28 to TRBJ2-5; possible D gene TRBD2, 7 bases. Germline V gene lookup returns CDR1 MDHEN and CDR2 SYDVKM. The CDR3 loop spans 14 amino acids. The V and J ends lost 2 bases and 4 bases respectively, with 11 bases between them. The CDR3 is CASSLRGGAETQYF. The CDR3 DNA reads as TGTGCCAGCAGTTTACGAGGGGGGGCAGAGACCCAGTACTTC.

This chain links TRBV20-1 with TRBJ2-2, with 10 positions matching TRBD2. Germline lookup yields CDR1 DFQATT and CDR2 SNEGSKA (reference sequence). V lost 5 bases, J lost 7 bases, and 10 bases stayed unmatched. The CDR3 totals 15 residues. CDR3 protein: CSAGVASGSGGELFF. In DNA form, the CDR3 reads TGCAGTGCTGGAGTGGCTAGCGGGAGTGGCGGGGAGCTGTTTTTT.

This clonotype came up many times. The gene calls are TRBV20-1 and TRBJ2-3; 7 bases map to TRBD2. Germline V CDR1 and CDR2: DFQATT, SNEGSKA (reference sequence). V was clipped by 6 bases and J by 3 bases; unmatched bases: 12. CDR3 length: 15 amino acids. The CDR3 sequence is CSADGGGSGTDTQYF. CDR3 DNA sequence: TGCAGTGCGGACGGAGGCGGGAGTGGGACAGATACGCAGTATTTT.

This clonotype came up a few times. The V call is TRBV3-1, the J call TRBJ2-7, with 9 positions matching TRBD2. The V gene's germline CDR1 is LGHDT and CDR2 YNNKEL (reference sequence). Trimming removed 1 base from V and 3 bases from J; junction bases left unmatched: 4. The CDR3 has 15 residues. Here the CDR3 reads CASSQGLAEFYEQYF. Written as DNA, the CDR3 is TGTGCCAGCAGCCAAGGACTAGCGGAGTTCTACGAGCAGTACTTC.

This clonotype was observed a single time. The chain carries TRBV20-1 and TRBJ1-1; 7 bases agree with TRBD1. Germline values: CDR1 DFQATT, CDR2 SNEGSKA (reference sequence). The CDR3 is 13 residues long. The trim removed 4 bases at V and 4 bases at J, leaving 6 bases unmatched. DNA of the CDR3: TGCAGTGCTACCGTGACAGGGAGCACTGAAGCTTTCTTT. Protein product: CSATVTGSTEAFF.

V is TRBV3-1 and J is TRBJ2-7; D might be TRBD1 (5 bases). The CDR3 contains 13 residues. The ends were cut back, 3 bases at V and 3 bases at J, with 9 bases in the middle. CDR1 and CDR2 from the germline V gene are LGHDT and YNNKEL (reference sequence). The CDR3: CASSHRELYEQYF. The CDR3 nucleotides are TGTGCCAGCAGCCACAGGGAACTCTACGAGCAGTACTTC.

This sequence joins TRBV6-1 and TRBJ2-7; unclear D gene. Germline V lookup: CDR1 MNHNS, CDR2 SASEGT. CDR3 length equals 15 residues. V lost 2 bases to trimming and J lost 2 bases, with 13 bases between them. The CDR3 here is CASSEWLGIPYEQYF. DNA of the CDR3: TGTGCCAGCAGTGAATGGTTGGGGATCCCCTACGAGCAGTACTTC.

The chain combines TRBV5-6 with TRBJ2-5; D possibly corresponds to TRBD1 (5 bases). The DNA end is a closer match to TRBJ2-7, so the J assignment may be wrong. Germline V gene data show CDR1 as SGHDT and CDR2 as YYEEEE. The CDR3 extends over 13 amino acids. This CDR3 is CASSFQGFDEQYF. CDR3 sequence (DNA): TGTGCCAGCAGCTTCCAGGGATTCGACGAGCAGTACTTC.

The chain couples TRBV9 to TRBJ1-1; D might be TRBD1 (6 bases). The germline V and J ends were trimmed by 0 bases and 3 bases, with 12 bases remaining between them. Per the germline V gene, CDR1 is SGDLS and CDR2 is YYNGEE. This CDR3 spans 15 amino acids. The CDR3 sequence is CASSVVTGGDTEAFF. The DNA of the CDR3 is TGTGCCAGCAGCGTAGTTACGGGGGGCGACACTGAAGCTTTCTTT.

This clonotype was counted only a few times. The chain carries TRBV20-1 and TRBJ2-7; D is unresolved. V lost 1 base to trimming and J lost 2 bases, with 12 bases between them. Germline lookup yields CDR1 DFQATT and CDR2 SNEGSKA (reference sequence). The CDR3 consists of 14 residues. CDR3 amino acids: CSARASTVPYEQYF. The CDR3 DNA reads TGCAGTGCTAGAGCCTCGACTGTGCCCTACGAGCAGTACTTC.

The chain has TRBV3-1 and TRBJ2-7; the match to TRBD2 covers 12 bases. The DNA matches TRBJ2-5 better at its end, which makes the J call doubtful. CDR3 length: 16 amino acids. Germline CDR1 is LGHDT and CDR2 is YNNKEL (reference sequence). The CDR3 bases are TGTGCCAGCAGCCCTCTCGGACTAGCGGGGAGAGAGACCCAGTACTTC. Amino acids: CASSPLGLAGRETQYF.